This passage covers 15 T cell receptor beta chains from one sample sequenced in a study of shared clonotypes between healthy human individuals. Measured with immunoSEQ multiplex PCR; TCRdb has only the in-frame clones, and not every one. The table lists about 700,000 clones, 92% of them singletons. CD45RO negativity and positive selection for CCR7 defined naive CD8 cells, a population that excluded terminally differentiated effector memory CD45RA+ cells. The material sequenced was naive CD8+ T cells sorted from blood. The receptors were sampled from a man aged 30 to 39 in good health.

The V call is TRBV5-6, the J call TRBJ2-7; 9 bases fit TRBD1. Unmatched junction bases numbered 11, after V lost 4 bases and J lost 3 bases. The CDR3 loop spans 16 amino acids. Germline V gives CDR1 SGHDT, CDR2 YYEEEE. As DNA, the CDR3 is TGTGCCAGCAGCGGGGACAGGGAAACGCTAGGCTACGAGCAGTACTTC. This sequence encodes CASSGDRETLGYEQYF. The variable domain in full, completed from reference TRBV5-6 and TRBJ2-7, reads DAGVTQSPTHLIKTRGQQVTLRCSPKSGHDTVSWYQQALGQGPQFIFQYYEEEERQRGNFPDRFSGHQFPNYSSELNVNALLLGDSALYLCASSGDRETLGYEQYFGPGTRLTVT.

The chain joins TRBV6-6 to TRBJ2-5; D assignment may be TRBD1 or TRBD2 (6 bases each). The V gene lost 0 bases and the J gene lost 5 bases, with 13 bases spanning the gap. This CDR3 contains 15 residues. Germline CDR1 is MNHNY and CDR2 is SVGAGI (reference sequence). The CDR3 DNA sequence: TGTGCCAGCAGTTACTCGGGGGGCTCCGGGGAGACCCAGTACTTC. Translating it yields CASSYSGGSGETQYF.

The chain is built from TRBV14 and TRBJ2-3; tentative D call: TRBD1 (6 bases). Trimming stripped 0 bases from V and 0 bases from J, with 10 bases between. The CDR3 has 16 residues. From germline, CDR1 is SGHDN and CDR2 FVKESK. The CDR3 protein is CASSQDLRGSTDTQYF. CDR3 bases: TGTGCCAGCAGCCAAGATCTTAGGGGGAGCACAGATACGCAGTATTTT.

The chain uses TRBV11-2 and TRBJ1-5; no firm D call. Germline CDR1 and CDR2: SGHAT and FQNNGV. Trimming left V 2 bases short and J 4 bases short, with 6 bases between. The CDR3 consists of 13 residues. The CDR3 region is CASSLQGNQPQHF. The CDR3 DNA follows: TGTGCCAGCAGCTTACAAGGGAATCAGCCCCAGCATTTT.

The chain couples TRBV6-5 to TRBJ1-2; D gene ambiguous. The length of the CDR3 is 14 residues. Trimming took off 2 bases at V and 4 bases at J, with 11 bases between the two ends. Germline V gene lookup returns CDR1 MNHEY and CDR2 SVGAGI. CDR3 nucleotide sequence: TGTGCCAGCAGTTACCGCGCGGAGACCTATGGCTACACCTTC. Protein: CASSYRAETYGYTF.

The chain carries TRBV15 and TRBJ2-3, with 8 bases lining up with TRBD1. Trimming at V came to 5 bases and at J to 0 bases, leaving 7 bases not matched to a gene. Germline values: CDR1 LNHNV, CDR2 YYDKDF (reference sequence). CDR3 length equals 16 residues. CDR3 DNA: TGTGCCACCAGCGCCCAGAGACAGGGGAGCACAGATACGCAGTATTTT. The encoded protein is CATSAQRQGSTDTQYF.

The chain recombines TRBV6-6 with TRBJ2-5; D unclear. This CDR3 has 11 amino acids. Germline CDR1 reads MNHNY; CDR2 reads SVGAGI (reference sequence). V lost 5 bases, J lost 2 bases, and 3 bases lay in between. The CDR3 DNA sequence: TGTGCCAGCAGTACACAAGAGACCCAGTACTTC. Amino acids: CASSTQETQYF.

CDR3 DNA: TGTGCCAGCAGTGACCTGGGACAGGGGGCGTACAATGAGCAGTTCTTC. It encodes CASSDLGQGAYNEQFF. The J gene is TRBJ2-1, the V gene TRBV2, with 12 positions matching TRBD1. The CDR3 contains 16 residues. Unmatched junction bases numbered 4, after V lost 3 bases and J lost 4 bases. CDR1 is SNHLY, CDR2 FYNNEI, per germline.

The chain has TRBV6-5 and TRBJ1-1; TRBD1 matches 8 bases. Germline V CDR1 and CDR2: MNHEY, SVGAGI. This CDR3 contains 14 residues. The ends lost 2 bases at V and 5 bases at J; junction bases unmatched: 4. CDR3: CASSYQGALTEAFF. CDR3 nucleotides: TGTGCCAGCAGTTACCAGGGGGCGCTTACTGAAGCTTTCTTT.

The chain uses TRBV27 and TRBJ2-4; TRBD1 might be the D (6 bases). V lost 8 bases and J 5 bases, leaving 13 bases between the germline ends. The CDR3 is made up of 13 amino acids. Germline V gene sequence: CDR1 MNHEY, CDR2 SMNVEV (reference sequence). CDR3 sequence (DNA): TGTGCCAGCCAACAGGGTTCGGAAAACATTCAGTACTTC. Translated: CASQQGSENIQYF.

The chain is built from TRBV7-9 and TRBJ2-4, with TRBD1 as a possible D gene (6 bases). CDR1 is SEHNR, CDR2 FQNEAQ, per germline (reference sequence). The V end lost 5 bases, the J end lost 2 bases, and 16 bases lay between the germline ends. CDR3 length: 16 residues. The CDR3: CASSGQSPLTKNIQYF. For the CDR3, the DNA is TGTGCCAGCAGCGGACAGTCTCCCCTTACCAAAAACATTCAGTACTTC.

The chain links TRBV6-5 to TRBJ2-7, with D perhaps TRBD2 (6 bases). V was pared by 0 bases and J by 6 bases, with 6 bases between. Germline V gene lookup returns CDR1 MNHEY and CDR2 SVGAGI. The CDR3 runs 12 residues. The CDR3, as DNA: TGTGCCAGCAGTTACTCGGGAGGCGAGCAGTACTTC. It is translated as CASSYSGGEQYF.

The CDR3 DNA reads as TGTGCCAGCAGCCCCCGAGGAGTAGCGGGAGGTGAGCAGTACTTC. Its translation: CASSPRGVAGGEQYF. The chain couples TRBV14 to TRBJ2-7, with 10 bases matching TRBD2. Germline trimming cut 4 bases from V and 7 bases from J; bases unmatched to any gene: 10. The germline gives CDR1 SGHDN, CDR2 FVKESK. This CDR3 spans 15 amino acids.

The chain uses TRBV11-3 and TRBJ2-3; possibly TRBD2 for D (6 bases). Germline CDR1 reads SGHNT; CDR2 reads YENEEA. There are 16 residues in the CDR3. V gave up 0 bases and J gave up 0 bases, with 10 bases separating them. This CDR3 is CASSLDSRGSTDTQYF. CDR3 nucleotide sequence: TGTGCCAGCAGCTTAGACTCCCGGGGGAGCACAGATACGCAGTATTTT.

This chain links TRBV7-9 with TRBJ1-1; 10 bases are shared with TRBD1. CDR3 size: 15 residues. CDR1 and CDR2 from the germline V gene are SEHNR and FQNEAQ (reference sequence). J lost 6 bases, V lost 5 bases, and 9 bases had no gene match. Written as DNA, the CDR3 is TGTGCCAGCAGCGACCGGACAGGGGGTAATCCTGAAGCTTTCTTT. Protein sequence: CASSDRTGGNPEAFF.